The rows below give T cell receptor beta chains drawn from one sample of a study of cytomegalovirus exposure and HLA in healthy donors. Sequenced by immunoSEQ multiplex PCR; TCRdb stores in-frame clones only, minus some. Found here are approximately 100,000 clones, about two thirds of them singletons; the top ten hold less than 0.95%. The source material was PBMCs. These receptors all stem from a boy younger than 18 in good health and CMV-seronegative. Both conserved end residues are trimmed from each CDR3. Clone size is shown for a subset of rows, as once, few, many or a class of expanded clone.

V gene: TRBV28
clone size: -
CDR3 protein: ASRGASVNTEAF

V gene: TRBV10-2
clone size: -
CDR3 protein: ASSRGQENYGYT

V gene: TRBV4-2
clone size: -
CDR3 protein: ASSQETSGYNEQF

V gene: TRBV27
clone size: -
CDR3 protein: ASSLRNSPLH

V gene: TRBV6-1
clone size: few
CDR3 protein: ASSARGALRGNTIY

V gene: TRBV6-5
clone size: -
CDR3 protein: ASSTTTGLDEQY

V gene: TRBV30
clone size: -
CDR3 protein: AWSVLFRETQY

V gene: TRBV19
clone size: -
CDR3 protein: ASSRDRANEKLF

V gene: TRBV7-3
clone size: -
CDR3 protein: ASSLQGSQNSPLH

V gene: TRBV7-8
clone size: once
CDR3 protein: ASRLRQRAETDTQY

V gene: TRBV11-2
clone size: -
CDR3 protein: ASSLVAGDTEAF

V gene: TRBV7-8
clone size: -
CDR3 protein: ASALQGFSNQPQH

V gene: TRBV14
clone size: -
CDR3 protein: ASSLSGTSGSTSYNEQF

V gene: TRBV27
clone size: once
CDR3 protein: ASSLYGGANTGELF

V gene: TRBV28
clone size: -
CDR3 protein: ASSPFWGSEAF

V gene: TRBV5-1
clone size: -
CDR3 protein: ASSLGTGLNEKLF

V gene: TRBV7-9
clone size: -
CDR3 protein: ASSLWTSGGARTKNIQY

V gene: TRBV2
clone size: -
CDR3 protein: ASRSSILGLSGNTIY

V gene: TRBV27
clone size: -
CDR3 protein: ASSLFSVPGQPREGAF

V gene: TRBV5-1
clone size: few
CDR3 protein: ASGPGDRGSYEQY

V gene: TRBV11-2
clone size: -
CDR3 protein: ASSPLAGHYNEQF

V gene: TRBV10-3
clone size: -
CDR3 protein: AIRDRTGFYGYT

V gene: TRBV5-1
clone size: -
CDR3 protein: ASSIQGNSPEAF

V gene: TRBV14
clone size: -
CDR3 protein: ASSQDRGYGYT

V gene: TRBV9
clone size: -
CDR3 protein: ASSVEGEAYEQY

V gene: TRBV11-3
clone size: -
CDR3 protein: ASSQDSYNEQF

V gene: TRBV5-4
clone size: -
CDR3 protein: ASSRDRLGTEAF

V gene: TRBV11-2
clone size: -
CDR3 protein: ASSHGRQSRPEQY

V gene: TRBV14
clone size: few
CDR3 protein: ASSHGFGEKLF

V gene: TRBV5-6
clone size: -
CDR3 protein: ASSLGIGTAPYEQY

V gene: TRBV2
clone size: -
CDR3 protein: ASSPTGVQETQY